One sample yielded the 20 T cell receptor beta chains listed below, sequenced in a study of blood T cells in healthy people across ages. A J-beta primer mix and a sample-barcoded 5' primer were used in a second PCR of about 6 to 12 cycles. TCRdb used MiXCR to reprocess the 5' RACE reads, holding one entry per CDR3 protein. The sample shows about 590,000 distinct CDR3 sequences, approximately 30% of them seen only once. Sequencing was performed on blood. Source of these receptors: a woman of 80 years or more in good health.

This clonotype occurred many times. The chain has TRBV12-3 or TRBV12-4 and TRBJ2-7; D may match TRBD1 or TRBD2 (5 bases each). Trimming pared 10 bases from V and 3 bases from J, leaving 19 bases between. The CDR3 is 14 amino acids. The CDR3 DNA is TGTGCCACCTTACGGGGCCCCCCGGGCTACGAGCAGTACTTC. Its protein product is CATLRGPPGYEQYF.

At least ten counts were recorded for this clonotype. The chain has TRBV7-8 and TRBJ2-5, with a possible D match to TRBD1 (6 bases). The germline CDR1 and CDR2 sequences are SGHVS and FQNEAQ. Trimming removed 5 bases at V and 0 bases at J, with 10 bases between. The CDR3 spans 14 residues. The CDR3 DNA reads TGTGCCAGCAGCCCCGACAGGAACCAAGAGACCCAGTACTTC. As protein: CASSPDRNQETQYF. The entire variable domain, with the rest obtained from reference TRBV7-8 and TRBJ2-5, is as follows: GAGVSQSPRYKVAKRGQDVALRCDPISGHVSLFWYQQALGQGPEFLTYFQNEAQLDKSGLPSDRFFAERPEGSVSTLKIQRTQQEDSAVYLCASSPDRNQETQYFGPGTRLLVL.

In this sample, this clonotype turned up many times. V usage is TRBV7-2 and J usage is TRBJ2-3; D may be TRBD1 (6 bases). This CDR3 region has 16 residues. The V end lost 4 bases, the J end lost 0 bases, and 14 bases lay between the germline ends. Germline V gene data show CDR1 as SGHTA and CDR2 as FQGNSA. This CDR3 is CASSSPTGRSTDTQYF. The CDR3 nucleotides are TGTGCCAGCAGCTCCCCCACAGGGCGGAGCACAGATACGCAGTATTTT.

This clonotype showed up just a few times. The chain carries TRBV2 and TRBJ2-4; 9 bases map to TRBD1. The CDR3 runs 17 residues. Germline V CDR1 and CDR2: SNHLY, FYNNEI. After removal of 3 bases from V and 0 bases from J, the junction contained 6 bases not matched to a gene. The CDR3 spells CASSDRGQGIAKNIQYF. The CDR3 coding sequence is TGTGCCAGCAGTGACAGGGGACAGGGTATAGCCAAAAACATTCAGTACTTC.

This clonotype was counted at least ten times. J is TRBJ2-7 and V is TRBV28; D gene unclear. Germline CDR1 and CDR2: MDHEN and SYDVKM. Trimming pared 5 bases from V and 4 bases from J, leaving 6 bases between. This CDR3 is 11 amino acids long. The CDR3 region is CASSLLYEQYF. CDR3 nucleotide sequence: TGTGCCAGCAGTCTGCTTTACGAGCAGTACTTC.

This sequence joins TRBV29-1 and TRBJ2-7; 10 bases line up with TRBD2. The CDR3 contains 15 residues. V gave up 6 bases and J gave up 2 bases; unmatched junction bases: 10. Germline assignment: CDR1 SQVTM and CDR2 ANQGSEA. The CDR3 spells CSVATSLAGTYEQYF. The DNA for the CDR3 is TGCAGCGTAGCTACGTCACTAGCGGGGACCTACGAGCAGTACTTC.

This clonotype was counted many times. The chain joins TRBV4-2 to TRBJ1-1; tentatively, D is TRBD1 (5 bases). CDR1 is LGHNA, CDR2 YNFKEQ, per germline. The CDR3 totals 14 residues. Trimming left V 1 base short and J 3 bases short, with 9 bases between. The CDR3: CASSQGGEYTEAFF. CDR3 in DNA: TGTGCCAGCAGCCAAGGAGGGGAATACACTGAAGCTTTCTTT.

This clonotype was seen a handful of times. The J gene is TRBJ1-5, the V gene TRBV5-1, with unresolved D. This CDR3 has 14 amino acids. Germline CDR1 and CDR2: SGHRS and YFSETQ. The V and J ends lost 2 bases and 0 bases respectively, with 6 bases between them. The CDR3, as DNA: TGCGCCAGCAGCTTTGTCCCTAGCAATCAGCCCCAGCATTTT. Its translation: CASSFVPSNQPQHF.

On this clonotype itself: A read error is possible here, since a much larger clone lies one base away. In DNA, the CDR3 is TGTGCCAGCTCACGCGTACAGGGTGAGGGCGAGCAGTACTTC. This gives the protein CASSRVQGEGEQYF. This rearrangement joins TRBV18 to TRBJ2-7, with D tentatively TRBD1 (6 bases). The CDR3 totals 14 residues. The V and J ends lost 4 bases and 6 bases respectively, with 16 bases between them. Per germline, CDR1 KGHSH and CDR2 LQKENI. The full variable domain, rest sourced from reference TRBV18 and TRBJ2-7, is NAGVMQNPRHLVRRRGQEARLRCSPMKGHSHVYWYRQLPEEGLKFMVYLQKENIIDESGMPKERFSAEFPKEGPSILRIQQVVRGDSAAYFCASSRVQGEGEQYFGPGTRLTVT.

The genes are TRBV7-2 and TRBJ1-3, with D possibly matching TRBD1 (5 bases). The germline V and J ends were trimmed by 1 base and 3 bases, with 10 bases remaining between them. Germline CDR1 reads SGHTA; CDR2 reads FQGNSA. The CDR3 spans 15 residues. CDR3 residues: CASSLGRGSGNTIYF. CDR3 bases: TGTGCCAGCAGCTTAGGTCGGGGGAGTGGAAACACCATATATTTT.

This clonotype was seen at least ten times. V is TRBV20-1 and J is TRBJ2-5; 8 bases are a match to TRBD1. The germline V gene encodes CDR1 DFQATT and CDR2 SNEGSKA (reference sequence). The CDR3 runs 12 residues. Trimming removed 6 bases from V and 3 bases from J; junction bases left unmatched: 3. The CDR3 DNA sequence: TGCAGTGCCCCGGACAGGGAAGAGACCCAGTACTTC. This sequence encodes CSAPDREETQYF.

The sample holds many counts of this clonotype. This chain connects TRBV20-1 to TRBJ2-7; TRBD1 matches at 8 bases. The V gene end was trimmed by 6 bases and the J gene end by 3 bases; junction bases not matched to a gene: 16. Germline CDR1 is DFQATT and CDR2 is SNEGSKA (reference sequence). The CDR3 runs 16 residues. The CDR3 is CSAWTGLSQSSYEQYF. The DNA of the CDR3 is TGCAGTGCCTGGACAGGGCTGTCCCAGAGTAGCTACGAGCAGTACTTC.

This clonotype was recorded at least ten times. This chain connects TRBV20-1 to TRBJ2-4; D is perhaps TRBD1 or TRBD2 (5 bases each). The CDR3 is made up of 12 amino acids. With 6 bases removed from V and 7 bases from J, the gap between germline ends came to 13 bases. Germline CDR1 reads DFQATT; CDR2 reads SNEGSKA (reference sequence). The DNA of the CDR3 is TGCAGTGCCGAAGGGTGGGACAACATTCAGTACTTC. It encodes CSAEGWDNIQYF.

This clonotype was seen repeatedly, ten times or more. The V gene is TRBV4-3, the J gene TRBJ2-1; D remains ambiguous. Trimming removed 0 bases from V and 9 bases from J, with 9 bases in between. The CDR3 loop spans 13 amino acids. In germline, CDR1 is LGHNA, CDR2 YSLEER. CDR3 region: CASSQEQSTEQFF. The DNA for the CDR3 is TGCGCCAGCAGCCAAGAACAGAGCACTGAGCAGTTCTTC.

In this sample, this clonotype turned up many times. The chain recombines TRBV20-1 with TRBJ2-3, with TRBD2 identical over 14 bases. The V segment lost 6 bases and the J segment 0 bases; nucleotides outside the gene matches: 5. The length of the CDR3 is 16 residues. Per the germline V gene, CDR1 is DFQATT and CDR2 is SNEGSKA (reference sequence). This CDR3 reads CSARTSGGFSTDTQYF. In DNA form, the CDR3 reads TGCAGTGCCCGGACTAGCGGGGGGTTTAGCACAGATACGCAGTATTTT.

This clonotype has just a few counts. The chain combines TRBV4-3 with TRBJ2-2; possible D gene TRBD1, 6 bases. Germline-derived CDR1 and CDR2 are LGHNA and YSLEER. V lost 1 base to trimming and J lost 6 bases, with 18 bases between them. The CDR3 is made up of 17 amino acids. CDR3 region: CASSQADPTGRSGELFF. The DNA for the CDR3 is TGCGCCAGCAGCCAAGCGGATCCGACAGGTCGGTCCGGGGAGCTGTTTTTT.

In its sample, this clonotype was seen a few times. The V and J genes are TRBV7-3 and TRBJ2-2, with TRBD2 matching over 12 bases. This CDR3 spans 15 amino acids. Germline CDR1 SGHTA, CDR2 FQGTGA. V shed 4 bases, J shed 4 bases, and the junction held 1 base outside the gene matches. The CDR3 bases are TGTGCCAGCAGCTCGGGACTAGCGGGCACCGGGGAGCTGTTTTTT. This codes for CASSSGLAGTGELFF.

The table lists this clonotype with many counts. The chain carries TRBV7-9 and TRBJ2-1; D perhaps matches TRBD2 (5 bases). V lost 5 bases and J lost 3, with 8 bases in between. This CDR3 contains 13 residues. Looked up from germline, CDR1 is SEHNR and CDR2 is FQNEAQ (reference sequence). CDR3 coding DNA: TGTGCCAGCAGCGAGCGGTACTACAATGAGCAGTTCTTC. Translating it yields CASSERYYNEQFF. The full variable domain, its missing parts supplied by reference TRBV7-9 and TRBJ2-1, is DTGVSQNPRHKITKRGQNVTFRCDPISEHNRLYWYRQTLGQGPEFLTYFQNEAQLEKSRLLSDRFSAERPKGSFSTLEIQRTEQGDSAMYLCASSERYYNEQFFGPGTRLTVL.

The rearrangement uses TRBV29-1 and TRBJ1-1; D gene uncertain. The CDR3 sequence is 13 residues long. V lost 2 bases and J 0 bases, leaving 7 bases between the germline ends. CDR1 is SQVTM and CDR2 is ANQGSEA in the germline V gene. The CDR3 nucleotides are TGCAGCGTTGAAAAGGTCATGAACACTGAAGCTTTCTTT. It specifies CSVEKVMNTEAFF.

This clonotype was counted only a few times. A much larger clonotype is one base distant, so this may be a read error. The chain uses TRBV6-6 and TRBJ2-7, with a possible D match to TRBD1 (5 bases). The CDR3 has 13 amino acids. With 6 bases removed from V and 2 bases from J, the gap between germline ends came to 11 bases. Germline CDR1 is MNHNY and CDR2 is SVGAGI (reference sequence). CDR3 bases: TGTGCCAGCAGGTCAGGGATGCCCTACGAGCAGTACTTC. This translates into CASRSGMPYEQYF.